These 30 T cell receptor beta chains share one sample of origin, sequenced in a study of T cell repertoires in cytomegalovirus infection (dated by TCRdb to the late 2010s). Sequencing instrument: Illumina HiSeq 1500. TCRdb cleaned the public reads at Q25 with fastp, built clones with MiXCR and kept in-frame beta chains. Each record represents a unique CDR3 protein, reported with the most common genes and DNA among its rows. Recorded for this sample are 200,000 to 300,000 distinct CDR3 sequences; 12% to 15% of them occurred a single time. Around 9.5% of the sample rests with the top ten. The sequenced sample was PBMCs. The receptor set was obtained from a human donor in good health (CMV status not recorded). Some clones in this sample may be carry-over from other donors' samples.

This clonotype has at least ten counts. The rearrangement joins TRBV7-2 to TRBJ2-7; TRBD2 matches 12 bases. V shed 5 bases and J 5 bases; nucleotides not matched to a gene: 7. Germline CDR1 is SGHTA and CDR2 is FQGNSA. The CDR3 has 15 amino acids. The CDR3 sequence is CASSRRTSGTHEQYF. The CDR3, as DNA: TGTGCCAGCAGCCGAAGGACTAGCGGGACCCACGAGCAGTACTTC.

This rearrangement joins TRBV20-1 to TRBJ2-1; D uncertain. Germline values: CDR1 DFQATT, CDR2 SNEGSKA (reference sequence). The CDR3 spans 15 residues. Trimming shortened V by 2 bases and J by 8 bases, and 19 bases separated the two germline ends. The CDR3 loop is CSARHSGGPSYEQFF. CDR3 DNA sequence: TGCAGTGCTAGACACTCCGGTGGGCCCAGCTATGAGCAGTTCTTC.

This clonotype was detected a few times. J is TRBJ2-3 and V is TRBV2, with TRBD2 matching 8 bases. This CDR3 is 12 amino acids long. Per the germline V gene, CDR1 is SNHLY and CDR2 is FYNNEI. V was pared by 9 bases and J by 5 bases, with 4 bases of the junction left unmatched. CDR3 residues: CARTSAEDTQYF. The CDR3 nucleotides are TGTGCCAGGACTAGCGCCGAAGATACGCAGTATTTT.

This clonotype showed up many times. The chain carries TRBV7-2 and TRBJ2-3, with D perhaps TRBD2 (7 bases). The V end was cut by 5 bases, the J end by 4 bases, with 31 bases between. There are 20 residues in the CDR3. CDR1 SGHTA and CDR2 FQGNSA come from the germline V gene. The CDR3 DNA is TGTGCCAGCAGCCCCCGGCGTAGCGAGGCCGGGGGGCGTTGGGCAGATACGCAGTATTTT. Encoded protein: CASSPRRSEAGGRWADTQYF.

This clonotype was counted ten times or more. This chain links TRBV28 with TRBJ1-5, with D maybe TRBD1 (5 bases). The CDR3 has 22 amino acids. Germline CDR1 reads MDHEN; CDR2 reads SYDVKM. Trimming pared 1 base from V and 0 bases from J, leaving 28 bases between. CDR3: CASSLSRDEYQLSFYSNQPQHF. CDR3 bases: TGTGCCAGCAGTTTATCCCGGGACGAATACCAACTCTCATTTTATAGCAATCAGCCCCAGCATTTT.

This clonotype was seen at least ten times. V usage is TRBV7-8 and J usage is TRBJ1-1; 11 bases are a match to TRBD1. Germline-derived CDR1 and CDR2 are SGHVS and FQNEAQ. V trimming: 5 bases; J trimming: 5 bases; junction bases outside the gene matches: 4. The CDR3 is made up of 14 amino acids. The CDR3 reads CASSGQGARTEAFF. DNA for the CDR3: TGTGCCAGCAGCGGACAGGGGGCCCGGACTGAAGCTTTCTTT.

The rearrangement joins TRBV14 to TRBJ1-2, with TRBD1 matching 7 bases. CDR3 size: 13 residues. After removal of 4 bases from V and 8 bases from J, the junction contained 7 bases not matched to a gene. CDR1 and CDR2 (germline): SGHDN, FVKESK. CDR3 DNA sequence: TGTGCCAGCAGCCGCATAGACAGGGACGGCTACACCTTC. This sequence encodes CASSRIDRDGYTF.

This clonotype has just a few counts. The V call is TRBV15, the J call TRBJ2-7, with TRBD2 as a possible D gene (6 bases). Trimming cost V 1 base and J 1 base, with 8 bases left between them. Germline V gene sequence: CDR1 LNHNV, CDR2 YYDKDF (reference sequence). The CDR3 totals 14 residues. This CDR3 is CATSRVRESYEQYF. The CDR3 DNA reads TGTGCCACCAGCAGAGTGCGGGAATCCTACGAGCAGTACTTC.

The V gene is TRBV25-1, the J gene TRBJ2-7; no clear D gene. The CDR3 has 15 residues. Germline CDR1 is MGHDK and CDR2 is SYGVNS. The V end was cut by 3 bases, the J end by 1 base, with 13 bases between. This CDR3 is CASSDPGLKSYEQYF. CDR3 nucleotides: TGTGCCAGCAGTGACCCCGGATTAAAGTCCTACGAGCAGTACTTC.

V and J are TRBV12-5 and TRBJ2-1; 9 positions agree with TRBD2. This CDR3 region has 16 residues. The germline gives CDR1 LGHNT, CDR2 FRNRAP. V shed 4 bases and J 6 bases; nucleotides not matched to a gene: 10. The DNA for the CDR3 is TGTGCTAGTGGTTCCGGCGGTCTAGCGGGATTCAATGAGCAGTTCTTC. This gives the protein CASGSGGLAGFNEQFF. Full variable domain (missing parts from reference TRBV12-5 and TRBJ2-1): DARVTQTPRHKVTEMGQEVTMRCQPILGHNTVFWYRQTMMQGLELLAYFRNRAPLDDSGMPKDRFSAEMPDATLATLKIQPSEPRDSAVYFCASGSGGLAGFNEQFFGPGTRLTVL.

This clonotype was counted only a few times. J is TRBJ2-1 and V is TRBV6-6; weak D call: TRBD2 (5 bases). Germline CDR1 and CDR2: MNHNY and SVGAGI (reference sequence). CDR3 size: 12 residues. V gave up 2 bases and J gave up 8 bases, with 7 bases separating them. The CDR3 nucleotides read TGTGCCAGCAGTTACGAGGGTGATGAGCAGTTCTTC. It codes for CASSYEGDEQFF.

The J gene is TRBJ1-1, the V gene TRBV29-1; no clear D. The V gene lost 5 bases and the J gene lost 1 base, with 8 bases spanning the gap. This CDR3 comprises 12 residues. CDR1 and CDR2 from the germline V gene are SQVTM and ANQGSEA. The CDR3 DNA sequence: TGCAGCGTTTACCGTGGGAACACTGAAGCTTTCTTT. It translates to CSVYRGNTEAFF.

This clonotype appeared many times. The chain recombines TRBV7-8 with TRBJ1-5, with D maybe TRBD1 (6 bases). Germline loops: CDR1 SGHVS, CDR2 FQNEAQ. The CDR3 totals 13 residues. V shed 4 bases and J shed 6 bases, with 10 bases lying between them. CDR3 in amino acids: CASSSAGVQPQHF. Here the CDR3 DNA reads TGTGCCAGCAGCTCGGCAGGGGTTCAGCCCCAGCATTTT. Together with reference TRBV7-8 and TRBJ1-5, the CDR3 gives the full variable domain: GAGVSQSPRYKVAKRGQDVALRCDPISGHVSLFWYQQALGQGPEFLTYFQNEAQLDKSGLPSDRFFAERPEGSVSTLKIQRTQQEDSAVYLCASSSAGVQPQHFGDGTRLSIL.

This chain connects TRBV6-2 or TRBV6-3 to TRBJ2-7; 11 bases line up with TRBD2. Trimming cost V 5 bases and J 12 bases; bases outside gene matches: 6. CDR1 is MNHEY and CDR2 is SVGEGT in the germline V gene. The CDR3 sequence is 12 residues long. CDR3 loop: CASSRGTSGPYF. The DNA for the CDR3 is TGTGCCAGCAGTCGGGGGACTAGCGGTCCGTACTTC.

The chain has TRBV7-3 and TRBJ2-3, with TRBD2 as a possible D gene (7 bases). V dropped 4 bases and J dropped 6 bases, with 17 bases sitting between them. This CDR3 has 15 residues. Per the germline V gene, CDR1 is SGHTA and CDR2 is FQGTGA. The CDR3 DNA reads TGTGCCAGCAGCTCGGGGGGCTGGGGGGGGGATACGCAGTATTTT. It specifies CASSSGGWGGDTQYF.

V and J are TRBV20-1 and TRBJ1-5; a possible D gene is TRBD1 (5 bases). Germline V gene data show CDR1 as DFQATT and CDR2 as SNEGSKA (reference sequence). Trimming pared 6 bases from V and 3 bases from J, leaving 18 bases between. CDR3 length: 15 amino acids. The CDR3 reads CSAQGIGEINQPQHF. The CDR3 DNA follows: TGCAGTGCCCAAGGGATAGGGGAGATCAATCAGCCCCAGCATTTT.

This clonotype occurred a few times. V is TRBV14 and J is TRBJ2-3; maybe TRBD1 (5 bases). The CDR3 totals 15 residues. Trimming took off 1 base at V and 4 bases at J, with 12 bases between the two ends. Germline-derived CDR1 and CDR2 are SGHDN and FVKESK. CDR3 protein: CASSQGTSAADTQYF. CDR3 bases: TGTGCCAGCAGCCAAGGGACATCGGCGGCAGATACGCAGTATTTT.

This clonotype came up many times. The chain has TRBV7-8 and TRBJ1-1; D not resolved. The CDR3 covers 15 residues. Trimming shortened V by 0 bases and J by 1 base, and 9 bases separated the two germline ends. Germline-derived CDR1 and CDR2 are SGHVS and FQNEAQ. The DNA of the CDR3 is TGTGCCAGCAGCTTAGCGTTAAGTGCGAACACTGAAGCTTTCTTT. As protein: CASSLALSANTEAFF.

This clonotype came up a few times. The J gene is TRBJ2-7, the V gene TRBV6-2 or TRBV6-3; 14 nucleotides align to TRBD2. Per germline, CDR1 MNHEY and CDR2 SVGEGT. V lost 5 bases and J lost 4; bases outside the gene matches: 7. The CDR3 spans 16 residues. CDR3 in amino acids: CASSAGLAGGQYEQYF. Written as DNA, the CDR3 is TGTGCCAGCAGTGCCGGACTAGCGGGAGGTCAGTACGAGCAGTACTTC.

This clonotype occurred many times. J is TRBJ2-3 and V is TRBV7-2; D is undetermined. CDR3 length equals 15 residues. Trimming pared 5 bases from V and 2 bases from J, leaving 14 bases between. The V gene's germline CDR1 is SGHTA and CDR2 FQGNSA. The CDR3 sequence: CASSLDSTPTDTQYF. CDR3 bases: TGTGCCAGCAGCCTCGACTCAACCCCCACAGATACGCAGTATTTT.

The sample holds a few counts of this clonotype. This chain links TRBV23-1 with TRBJ1-2; a possible D gene is TRBD1 (5 bases). TRBV23-1 carries the ORF label, with uncertain function. V gave up 0 bases and J gave up 3 bases, with 8 bases separating them. CDR3 size: 14 residues. This chain's CDR3 is CASSQSSRDYGYTF. CDR3 DNA: TGCGCCAGCAGTCAATCGAGCAGGGACTATGGCTACACCTTC.

There are a few counts of this clonotype. The gene calls are TRBV10-3 and TRBJ2-3; 9 nucleotides agree with TRBD1. The CDR3 sequence is 16 residues long. Trimming at V came to 6 bases and at J to 4 bases, leaving 11 bases not matched to a gene. Germline values: CDR1 ENHRY, CDR2 SYGVKD. Written as DNA, the CDR3 is TGTGCCATCAGCCGTATGCGGGACAGGGATGCAGATACGCAGTATTTT. This sequence encodes CAISRMRDRDADTQYF.

This clonotype appeared many times. V and J are TRBV7-2 and TRBJ2-1, with 7 bases fitting TRBD1. Germline V gene sequence: CDR1 SGHTA, CDR2 FQGNSA. This CDR3 region has 16 residues. With 1 base clipped from V and 4 bases from J, the junction kept 7 bases outside the gene matches. The DNA of the CDR3 is TGTGCCAGCAGCTTAGAAGTGACAGGGCTGTACAATGAGCAGTTCTTC. This encodes CASSLEVTGLYNEQFF.

The V gene is TRBV12-3 or TRBV12-4, the J gene TRBJ1-1, with D unresolved. V lost 4 bases, J lost 8 bases, and 5 bases lay in between. This CDR3 comprises 10 residues. CDR3 sequence: CASSYREAFF. As DNA, the CDR3 is TGTGCCAGCAGTTACCGAGAAGCTTTCTTT.

The table lists this clonotype with many counts. The J gene is TRBJ1-5, the V gene TRBV6-2 or TRBV6-3; D is unclear. CDR1 and CDR2 from the germline V gene are MNHEY and SVGEGT. This CDR3 is 15 amino acids long. V lost 2 bases and J lost 5, with 13 bases in between. CDR3 residues: CASSYERVVDQPQHF. CDR3 in DNA: TGTGCCAGCAGTTACGAGAGGGTTGTGGATCAGCCCCAGCATTTT.

The V and J genes are TRBV10-3 and TRBJ1-3, with D tentatively TRBD1 (6 bases). The CDR3 length is 15 residues. Deletions cut 5 bases from V and 2 bases from J, with 13 bases between. The V gene's germline CDR1 is ENHRY and CDR2 SYGVKD. The CDR3 here is CAISSGAVAGNTIYF. The CDR3 DNA reads as TGTGCCATCAGTTCGGGGGCAGTGGCTGGAAACACCATATATTTT.

This clonotype was counted many times. The V gene is TRBV7-3, the J gene TRBJ1-1; 8 bases map to TRBD1. Trimming at V came to 5 bases and at J to 4 bases, leaving 6 bases not matched to a gene. Germline CDR1 reads SGHTA; CDR2 reads FQGTGA. CDR3 length: 14 residues. The CDR3 protein is CASSAQGASTEAFF. CDR3 DNA: TGTGCCAGCAGCGCCCAGGGGGCGAGCACTGAAGCTTTCTTT.

This clonotype was recorded at least ten times. The chain carries TRBV2 and TRBJ1-3, with D hard to call. The CDR3 spans 17 residues. V lost 0 bases to trimming and J lost 4 bases, with 16 bases between them. Germline V gene sequence: CDR1 SNHLY, CDR2 FYNNEI. The CDR3 bases are TGTGCCAGCAGTGAAGCGCCAGGCTTCGGGTCGGGAAACACCATATATTTT. It yields the protein CASSEAPGFGSGNTIYF.

This clonotype was counted ten times or more. V and J are TRBV7-2 and TRBJ2-1; TRBD1 matches at 9 bases. Germline assignment: CDR1 SGHTA and CDR2 FQGNSA. The CDR3 is 13 amino acids. The ends lost 5 bases at V and 7 bases at J; junction bases unmatched: 3. The CDR3 DNA follows: TGTGCCAGCAGCCGGGACAGGGAAAATGAGCAGTTCTTC. This codes for CASSRDRENEQFF.

This clonotype was seen many times. The rearrangement links TRBV12-3 or TRBV12-4 to TRBJ2-1, with D possibly TRBD1 on 5 matching bases. The CDR3 contains 13 residues. Trimming left V 5 bases short and J 8 bases short, with 13 bases between. CDR3 nucleotides: TGTGCCAGCAGTCACCCAGGGATCGATGAGCAGTTCTTC. It is translated as CASSHPGIDEQFF.